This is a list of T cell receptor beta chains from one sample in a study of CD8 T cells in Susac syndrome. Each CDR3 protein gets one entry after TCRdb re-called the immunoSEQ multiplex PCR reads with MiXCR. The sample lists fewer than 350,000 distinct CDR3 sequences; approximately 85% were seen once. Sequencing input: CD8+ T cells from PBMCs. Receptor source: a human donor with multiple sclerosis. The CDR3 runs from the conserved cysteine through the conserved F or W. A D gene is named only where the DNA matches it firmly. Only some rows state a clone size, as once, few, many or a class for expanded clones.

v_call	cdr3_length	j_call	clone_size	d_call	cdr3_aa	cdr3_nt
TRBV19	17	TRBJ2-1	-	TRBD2	CASWGPVAGNSYNEQFF	TGTGCCAGCTGGGGGCCGGTAGCGGGAAATTCCTACAATGAGCAGTTCTTC
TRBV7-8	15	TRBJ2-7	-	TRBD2	CASSLQREVSYEQYF	TGTGCCAGCAGCTTACAGCGGGAGGTATCCTACGAGCAGTACTTC
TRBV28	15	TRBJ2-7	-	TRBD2	CASSLSGGGLYEQYF	TGTGCCAGCAGCCTGAGCGGGGGGGGCCTCTACGAGCAGTACTTC
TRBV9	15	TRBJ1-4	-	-	CASSHPGGVEEKLFF	TGTGCCAGCAGCCACCCCGGGGGAGTTGAGGAAAAACTGTTTTTT
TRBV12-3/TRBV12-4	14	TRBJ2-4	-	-	CASSTGLAKNIQYF	TGTGCCAGCAGTACGGGACTAGCCAAAAACATTCAGTACTTC
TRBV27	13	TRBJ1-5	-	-	CASSLGVGQPQHF	TGTGCCAGCAGTTTGGGGGTAGGCCAGCCCCAGCATTTT
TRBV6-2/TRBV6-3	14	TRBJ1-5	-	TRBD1	CASRGQGGRQPQHF	TGTGCCAGCAGGGGACAGGGCGGACGTCAGCCCCAGCATTTT
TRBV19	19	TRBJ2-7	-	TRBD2	CASSIVGTVGLADSYEQYF	TGTGCCAGTAGTATAGTAGGGACGGTGGGACTAGCGGACTCCTACGAGCAGTACTTC
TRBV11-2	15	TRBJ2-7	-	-	CASSIPGLRGSEQYF	TGTGCCAGCAGCATACCGGGACTCAGGGGCAGCGAGCAGTACTTC
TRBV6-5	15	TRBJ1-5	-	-	CAGSSRGRPNQPQHF	TGTGCCGGCAGCTCGAGAGGACGGCCCAATCAGCCCCAGCATTTT
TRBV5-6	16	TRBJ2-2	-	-	CASSSRPASGTGELFF	TGTGCCAGCAGCTCGAGGCCGGCCTCGGGGACCGGGGAGCTGTTTTTT
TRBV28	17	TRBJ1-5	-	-	CASSLDGTAGGDQPQHF	TGTGCCAGCAGTTTAGATGGTACGGCAGGCGGCGACCAGCCCCAGCATTTT
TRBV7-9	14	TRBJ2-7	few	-	CASSLGNRPYEQYF	TGTGCCAGCAGCTTAGGCAACAGGCCCTACGAGCAGTACTTC
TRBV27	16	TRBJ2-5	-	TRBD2	CASSFGLAGGGETQYF	TGTGCCAGCAGTTTCGGACTAGCGGGAGGAGGGGAGACCCAGTACTTC
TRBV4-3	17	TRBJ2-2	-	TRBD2	CASSQDSPSGKYGELFF	TGCGCCAGCAGCCAAGATAGTCCTAGCGGGAAATACGGGGAGCTGTTTTTT
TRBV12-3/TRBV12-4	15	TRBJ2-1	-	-	CASSLEQGKDNEQFF	TGTGCCAGCAGTTTGGAACAGGGCAAGGACAATGAGCAGTTCTTC
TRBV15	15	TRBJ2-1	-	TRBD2	CATSLGLANYNEQFF	TGTGCCACCAGCCTCGGACTAGCGAACTACAATGAGCAGTTCTTC
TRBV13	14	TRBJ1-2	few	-	CASSLGRDLYGYTF	TGTGCCAGCAGCTTAGGCCGGGACCTCTATGGCTACACCTTC
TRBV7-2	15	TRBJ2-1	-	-	CASSQPGDSYNEQFF	TGTGCCAGCAGCCAGCCGGGGGATTCCTACAATGAGCAGTTCTTC
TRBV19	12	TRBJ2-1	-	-	CAIGRQANEQFF	TGTGCCATTGGGCGACAGGCCAATGAGCAGTTCTTC
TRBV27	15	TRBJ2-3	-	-	CASSLLGWSADTQYF	TGTGCCAGCAGTTTATTAGGTTGGTCGGCAGATACGCAGTATTTT
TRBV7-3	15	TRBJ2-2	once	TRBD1	CASRNMGTGTGELFF	TGTGCCAGCAGAAACATGGGGACAGGCACCGGGGAGCTGTTTTTT
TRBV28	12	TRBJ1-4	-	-	CASSLSREKLFF	TGTGCCAGCAGTTTATCGAGAGAAAAACTGTTTTTT
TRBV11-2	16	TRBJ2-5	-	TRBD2	CASSVGLAGEGETQYF	TGTGCCAGCAGCGTGGGACTAGCGGGAGAGGGGGAGACCCAGTACTTC
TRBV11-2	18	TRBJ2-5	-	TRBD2	CASSLRVRTSGNQETQYF	TGTGCCAGCAGCTTACGAGTTAGGACTAGCGGGAATCAGGAGACCCAGTACTTC
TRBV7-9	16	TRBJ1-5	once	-	CASSPGTSIAHQPQHF	TGTGCCAGCAGCCCCGGGACCTCCATAGCCCATCAGCCCCAGCATTTT
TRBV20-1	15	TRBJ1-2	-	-	CSARDPRDINYGYTF	TGCAGTGCTAGAGATCCCAGGGACATTAACTATGGCTACACCTTC
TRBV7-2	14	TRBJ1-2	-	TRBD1	CASRHRGKVYGYTF	TGTGCCAGCAGACACAGGGGGAAGGTGTACGGCTACACCTTC
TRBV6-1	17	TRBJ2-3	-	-	CASSDRLQGLITDTQYF	TGTGCCAGCAGTGACCGCCTACAGGGATTGATCACAGATACGCAGTATTTT
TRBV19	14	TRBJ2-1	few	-	CASSTGSSYNEQFF	TGTGCCAGTAGTACCGGGAGCTCCTACAATGAGCAGTTCTTC